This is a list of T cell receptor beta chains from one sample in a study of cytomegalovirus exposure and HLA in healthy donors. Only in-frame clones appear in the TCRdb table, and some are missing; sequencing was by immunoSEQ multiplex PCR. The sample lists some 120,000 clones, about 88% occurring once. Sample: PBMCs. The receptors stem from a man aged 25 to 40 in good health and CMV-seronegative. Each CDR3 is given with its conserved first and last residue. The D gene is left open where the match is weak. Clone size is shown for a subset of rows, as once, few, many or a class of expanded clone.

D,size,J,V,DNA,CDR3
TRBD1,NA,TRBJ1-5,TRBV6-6,TGTGCCAGCAGATCGACAGGGTACAATCAGCCCCAGCATTTT,CASRSTGYNQPQHF
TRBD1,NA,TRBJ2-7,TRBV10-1,TGCGCCAGCAGTGAGTCGAAGTTAGGGGGCTCCGAGAAGCAGTACTTC,CASSESKLGGSEKQYF
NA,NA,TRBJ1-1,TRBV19,TGTGCCAGTAGTATAGGTCCTGATTCCGCGGTCACTGAAGCTTTCTTT,CASSIGPDSAVTEAFF
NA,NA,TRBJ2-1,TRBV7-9,TGTGCCAGCAGCTTACGGTCTTCCTGGTCAGGGCTCACCTACAATGAGCAGTTCTTC,CASSLRSSWSGLTYNEQFF
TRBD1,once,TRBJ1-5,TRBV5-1,TGCGCCAGCAGCTTAAGTTCAGGGGGTGGCAATCAGCCCCAGCATTTT,CASSLSSGGGNQPQHF
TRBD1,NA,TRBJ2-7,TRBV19,TGTGCCAGCTCAACGCTGACAGGGAGTTACGAGCAGTACTTC,CASSTLTGSYEQYF
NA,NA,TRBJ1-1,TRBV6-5,TGTGCCAGCAGTTACTCTCGGGACTGGGGGGCTTTCTTT,CASSYSRDWGAFF
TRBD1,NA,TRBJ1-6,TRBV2,TGTGCCAGCAGTCCGGAGGGGACAGGGGGTTCACCCCTCCACTTT,CASSPEGTGGSPLHF
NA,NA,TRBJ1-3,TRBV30,TGTGCCTGGAGTGGGCCAGGCACCATATATTTT,CAWSGPGTIYF
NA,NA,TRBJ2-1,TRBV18,TGTGCCAGCTCACCGCGAGGTGAGCAGTTCTTC,CASSPRGEQFF
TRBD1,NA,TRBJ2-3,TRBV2,TGTGCCAGCAGCCGACGGACAGGGGACTTTCCAGATACGCAGTATTTT,CASSRRTGDFPDTQYF
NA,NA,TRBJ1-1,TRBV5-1,TGCGCCAGCAGCTTGCAGGACATGAACACTGAAGCTTTCTTT,CASSLQDMNTEAFF
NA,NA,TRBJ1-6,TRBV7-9,TGTGCCAGCAGCCGCCTTGGGGCGGAAGATTCACCCCTCCACTTT,CASSRLGAEDSPLHF
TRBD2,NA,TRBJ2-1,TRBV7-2,TGTGCCAGCAGCTTAGCGAGTACTAGCGGGACCAATGAGCAGTTCTTC,CASSLASTSGTNEQFF
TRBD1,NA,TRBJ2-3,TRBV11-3,TGTGCCAGCAGCAAAAACAGGGGGCAGGCAGATACGCAGTATTTT,CASSKNRGQADTQYF
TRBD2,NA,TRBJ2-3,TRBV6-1,TGTGCCAGCAGTCTAGCGGGAGGGGAAGATACGCAGTATTTT,CASSLAGGEDTQYF
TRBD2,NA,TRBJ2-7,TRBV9,TGTGCCAGCAGCGTAGGTGGGGGGAGGGCCTACGAGCAGTACTTC,CASSVGGGRAYEQYF
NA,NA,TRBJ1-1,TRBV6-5,TGTGCCAGCAGGGAGGGGCCTACTGAAGCTTTCTTT,CASREGPTEAFF
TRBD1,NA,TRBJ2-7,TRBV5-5,TGTGCCAGCAGCCTTACCGGACAGGGCCACGAGTACTTC,CASSLTGQGHEYF
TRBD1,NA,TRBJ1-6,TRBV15,TGTGCCACCAGCCCTCGGACAGGAGATAATTCACCCCTCCACTTT,CATSPRTGDNSPLHF
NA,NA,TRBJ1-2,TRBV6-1,TGTGCCAGCAGTGCCGAACCCATAGACTATGGCTACACCTTC,CASSAEPIDYGYTF
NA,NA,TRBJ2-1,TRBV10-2,TGCGCCAGCAGTGAGTCGAAGGGACTGAATGAGCAGTTCTTC,CASSESKGLNEQFF
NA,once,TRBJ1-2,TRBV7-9,TGTGCCAGCAGCTCGAGTGCAGGGAACATTATCTATGGCTACACCTTC,CASSSSAGNIIYGYTF
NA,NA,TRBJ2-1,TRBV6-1,TGTGCCAGCAGTGCTATAGCTCGGAGCTCCTACAATGAGCAGTTCTTC,CASSAIARSSYNEQFF
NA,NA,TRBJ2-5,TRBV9,TGTGCCAGCAGCGGTTCAGAGGTCCAAGAGACCCAGTACTTC,CASSGSEVQETQYF
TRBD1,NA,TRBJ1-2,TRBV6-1,TGTGCCAGCAGGCAGGGGGCCGGCTACACCTTC,CASRQGAGYTF
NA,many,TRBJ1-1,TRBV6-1,TGTGCCAGCAGTCCTGCGCCCGACAGCACTGAAGCTTTCTTT,CASSPAPDSTEAFF
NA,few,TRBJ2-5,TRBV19,TGTGCCAGTAGTATTGAGAGAGGAGAGACCCAGTACTTC,CASSIERGETQYF
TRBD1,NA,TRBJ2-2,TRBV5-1,TGCGCCAGCAGCCCAACGACAGGGGAAGGGGGGGAGCTGTTTTTT,CASSPTTGEGGELFF
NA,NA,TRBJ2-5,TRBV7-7,TGTGCCAGCAGCTTAGGCGGAGGGGGCCTCGGGGAGACCCAGTACTTC,CASSLGGGGLGETQYF
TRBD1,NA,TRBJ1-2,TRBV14,TGTGCCAGCAGTCCTCAGGGGGCCTACTATGGCTACACCTTC,CASSPQGAYYGYTF
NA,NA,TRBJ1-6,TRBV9,TGTGCCAGCAGCGGCGGGATTTATAATTCACCCCTCCACTTT,CASSGGIYNSPLHF
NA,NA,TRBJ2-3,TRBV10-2,TGCGCCAGCAGTGCGCGAGGCGATACGCAGTATTTT,CASSARGDTQYF
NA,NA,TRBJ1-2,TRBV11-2,TGTGCCAGCAGCCACCGACAGACCGGCTACACCTTC,CASSHRQTGYTF
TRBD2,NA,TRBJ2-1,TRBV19,TGTGCCAGTAGTATAGATCGTGTAGCGGGAGTATCCCGGGGCGCGCTCTTC,CASSIDRVAGVSRGALF
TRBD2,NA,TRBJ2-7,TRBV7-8,TGTGCCAGCAGCTTAGCGAGCGGGAGTGGCGACGAGCAGTACTTC,CASSLASGSGDEQYF
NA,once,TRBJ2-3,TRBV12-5,TGTGCTAGTGGTTTGGTAGTCAGGTACCCCCCAGATACGCAGTATTTT,CASGLVVRYPPDTQYF
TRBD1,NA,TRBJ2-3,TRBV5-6,TGTGCCAGCTCCCAGGGGGCGTATTTCACAGATACGCAGTATTTT,CASSQGAYFTDTQYF
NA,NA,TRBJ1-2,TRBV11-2,TGTGCCAGCAGCTTGCTCGGGATCGTGTATGGCTACACCTTC,CASSLLGIVYGYTF
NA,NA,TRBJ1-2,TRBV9,TGTGCCAGCAGCGTCACAGAATTTGGCTACACCTTC,CASSVTEFGYTF
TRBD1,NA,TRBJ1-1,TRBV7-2,TGTGCCAGCAGCCGGGGACAGGTAGGCACTGAAGCTTTCTTT,CASSRGQVGTEAFF
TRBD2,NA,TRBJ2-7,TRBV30,TGTGCCTGGATCCCAGAGGCTAGCGGGAGAAGCGAGCAGTACTTC,CAWIPEASGRSEQYF
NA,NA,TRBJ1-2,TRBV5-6,TGTGCCAGCAGAGGACAGTTTGGTTGGGACTACACCTTC,CASRGQFGWDYTF
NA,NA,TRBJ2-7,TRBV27,TGTGCCAGCAGTTTAAGGGGAAATCCCTACGAGCAGTACTTC,CASSLRGNPYEQYF
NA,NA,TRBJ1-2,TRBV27,TGTGCCAGCAGTTTTCGGTCGGGAGAAAACTATGGCTACACCTTC,CASSFRSGENYGYTF
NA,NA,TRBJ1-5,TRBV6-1,TGTGCCAGCAGTGAGTGGGGAGGCTATCAGCCCCAGCATTTT,CASSEWGGYQPQHF
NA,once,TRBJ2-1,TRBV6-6,TGTGCCAGCATGCTAAGCTCCTACAATGAGCAGTTCTTC,CASMLSSYNEQFF
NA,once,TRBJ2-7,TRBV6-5,TGTGCCAGCGAGGCCAGCGGCTCCTACGAGCAGTACTTC,CASEASGSYEQYF
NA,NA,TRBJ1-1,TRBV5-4,TGTGCCAGCAGCGACACCAGAGCAATGAACACTGAAGCTTTCTTT,CASSDTRAMNTEAFF
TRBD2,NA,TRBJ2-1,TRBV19,TGTGCCAGTAGTATTTCGGCGGGAGGGCACTACAATGAGCAGTTCTTC,CASSISAGGHYNEQFF
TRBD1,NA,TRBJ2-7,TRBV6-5,TGTGCCAGCAGTTACCGGGACAGGGCGATCTACGAGCAGTACTTC,CASSYRDRAIYEQYF